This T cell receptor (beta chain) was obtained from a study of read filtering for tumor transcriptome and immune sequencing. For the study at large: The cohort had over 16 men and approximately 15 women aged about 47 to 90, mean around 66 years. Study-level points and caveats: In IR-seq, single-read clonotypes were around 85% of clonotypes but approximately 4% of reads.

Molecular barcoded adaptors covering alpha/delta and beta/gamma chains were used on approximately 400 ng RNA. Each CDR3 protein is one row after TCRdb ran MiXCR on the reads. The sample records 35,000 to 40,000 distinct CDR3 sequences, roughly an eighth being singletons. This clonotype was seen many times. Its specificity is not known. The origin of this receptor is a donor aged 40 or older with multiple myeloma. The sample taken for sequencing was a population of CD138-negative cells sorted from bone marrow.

CDR3 in DNA: TGTGCCAGCAGCCAAGGGGGACTAGCGGGAGTAGGGCAAGAGACCCAGTACTTC. Translating gives CASSQGGLAGVGQETQYF. The V call is TRBV7-8, the J call TRBJ2-5; 14 bases map to TRBD2. Germline CDR1 and CDR2: SGHVS and FQNEAQ. The CDR3 is 18 amino acids. J gave up 2 bases and V 5 bases, and 10 bases lay outside the gene matches. Based on the CDR3 plus reference TRBV7-8 and TRBJ2-5, the full variable domain is GAGVSQSPRYKVAKRGQDVALRCDPISGHVSLFWYQQALGQGPEFLTYFQNEAQLDKSGLPSDRFFAERPEGSVSTLKIQRTQQEDSAVYLCASSQGGLAGVGQETQYFGPGTRLLVL.